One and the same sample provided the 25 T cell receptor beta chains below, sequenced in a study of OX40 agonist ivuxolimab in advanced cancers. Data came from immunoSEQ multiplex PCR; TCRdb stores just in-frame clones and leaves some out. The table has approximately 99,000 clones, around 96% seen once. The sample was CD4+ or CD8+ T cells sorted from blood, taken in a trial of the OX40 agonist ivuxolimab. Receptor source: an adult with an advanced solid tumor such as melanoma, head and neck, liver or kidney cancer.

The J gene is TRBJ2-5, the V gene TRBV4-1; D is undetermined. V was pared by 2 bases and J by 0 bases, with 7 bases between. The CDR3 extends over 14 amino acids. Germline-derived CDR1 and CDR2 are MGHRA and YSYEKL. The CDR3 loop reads CASSQFMYQETQYF. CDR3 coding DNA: TGCGCCAGCAGCCAATTTATGTACCAAGAGACCCAGTACTTC.

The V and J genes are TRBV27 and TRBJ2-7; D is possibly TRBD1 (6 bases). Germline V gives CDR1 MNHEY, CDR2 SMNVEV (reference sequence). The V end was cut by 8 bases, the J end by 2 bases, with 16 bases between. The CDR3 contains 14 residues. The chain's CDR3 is CASAPREGAYEQYF. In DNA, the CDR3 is TGTGCCAGCGCCCCCCGAGAGGGGGCCTACGAGCAGTACTTC.

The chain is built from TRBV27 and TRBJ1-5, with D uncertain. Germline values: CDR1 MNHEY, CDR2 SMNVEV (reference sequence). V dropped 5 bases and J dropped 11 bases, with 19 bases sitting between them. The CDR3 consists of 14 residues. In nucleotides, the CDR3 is TGTGCCAGCAGTCCGGGAACCTCAAAGCATACCCAGCATTTT. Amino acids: CASSPGTSKHTQHF.

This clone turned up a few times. The CDR3 sequence: CASSLRGNQPQHF. Here the CDR3 DNA reads TGTGCCAGCAGCCTTCGTGGCAATCAGCCCCAGCATTTT. This rearrangement joins TRBV7-6 to TRBJ1-5; D not resolved. V gave up 5 bases and J gave up 2 bases, with 7 bases separating them. Looked up from germline, CDR1 is SGHVS and CDR2 is FNYEAQ. The CDR3 loop spans 13 amino acids. Based on the CDR3 plus reference TRBV7-6 and TRBJ1-5, the full variable domain is GAGVSQSPRYKVTKRGQDVALRCDPISGHVSLYWYRQALGQGPEFLTYFNYEAQQDKSGLPNDRFSAERPEGSISTLTIQRTEQRDSAMYRCASSLRGNQPQHFGDGTRLSIL.

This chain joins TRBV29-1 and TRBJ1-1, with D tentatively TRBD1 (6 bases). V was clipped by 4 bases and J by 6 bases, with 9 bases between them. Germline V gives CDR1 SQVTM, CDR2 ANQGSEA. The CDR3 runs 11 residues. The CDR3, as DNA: TGCAGCGTTGGAGGACAGCCTGAAGCTTTCTTT. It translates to CSVGGQPEAFF.

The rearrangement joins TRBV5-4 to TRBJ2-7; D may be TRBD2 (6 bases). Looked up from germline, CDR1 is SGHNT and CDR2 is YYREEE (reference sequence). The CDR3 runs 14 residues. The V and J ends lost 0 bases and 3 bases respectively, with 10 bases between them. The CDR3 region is CASSLGLVGYEQYF. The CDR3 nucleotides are TGTGCCAGCAGCTTGGGACTAGTGGGCTACGAGCAGTACTTC.

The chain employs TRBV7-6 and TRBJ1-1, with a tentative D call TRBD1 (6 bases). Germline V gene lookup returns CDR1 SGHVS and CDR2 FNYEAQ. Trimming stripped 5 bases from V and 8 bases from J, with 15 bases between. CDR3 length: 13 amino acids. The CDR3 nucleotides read TGTGCCAGCAGCGGGGCGGGGGCGGTGGAAGCTTTCTTT. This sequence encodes CASSGAGAVEAFF.

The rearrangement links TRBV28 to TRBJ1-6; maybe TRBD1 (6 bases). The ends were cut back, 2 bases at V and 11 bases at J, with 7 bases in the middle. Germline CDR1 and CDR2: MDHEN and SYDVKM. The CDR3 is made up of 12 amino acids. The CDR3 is CASSLGGTPLHF. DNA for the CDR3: TGTGCCAGCAGTTTAGGGGGCACACCCCTCCACTTT.

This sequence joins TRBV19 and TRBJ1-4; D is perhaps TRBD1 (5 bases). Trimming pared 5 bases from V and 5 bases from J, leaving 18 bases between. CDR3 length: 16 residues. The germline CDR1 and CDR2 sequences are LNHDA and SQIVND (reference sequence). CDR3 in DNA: TGTGCCAGTAGTGGAGGGCAGGGATTCTCGAATGAAAAACTGTTTTTT. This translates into CASSGGQGFSNEKLFF.

The CDR3 sequence: CASTGTSGRGEQFF. In nucleotides, the CDR3 is TGTGCCAGCACCGGGACTAGCGGGAGAGGTGAGCAGTTCTTC. The gene calls are TRBV25-1 and TRBJ2-1, with 14 bases fitting TRBD2. V shed 7 bases and J 9 bases; nucleotides not matched to a gene: 5. This CDR3 is 14 amino acids long. Germline lookup yields CDR1 MGHDK and CDR2 SYGVNS.

The CDR3 protein is CASSLDWGEQYF. CDR3 bases: TGTGCCAGCAGCTTAGATTGGGGGGAGCAGTACTTC. This rearrangement joins TRBV11-2 to TRBJ2-7; perhaps D is TRBD1 or TRBD2 (5 bases each). V lost 0 bases to trimming and J lost 7 bases, with 7 bases between them. CDR1 SGHAT and CDR2 FQNNGV come from the germline V gene. The CDR3 is made up of 12 amino acids.

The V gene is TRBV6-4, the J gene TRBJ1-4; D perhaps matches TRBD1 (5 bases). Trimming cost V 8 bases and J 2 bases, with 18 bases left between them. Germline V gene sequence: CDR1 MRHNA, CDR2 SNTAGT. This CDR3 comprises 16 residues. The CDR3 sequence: CASWDGLQPTNEKLFF. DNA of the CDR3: TGTGCCAGCTGGGACGGCCTTCAACCCACTAATGAAAAACTGTTTTTT.

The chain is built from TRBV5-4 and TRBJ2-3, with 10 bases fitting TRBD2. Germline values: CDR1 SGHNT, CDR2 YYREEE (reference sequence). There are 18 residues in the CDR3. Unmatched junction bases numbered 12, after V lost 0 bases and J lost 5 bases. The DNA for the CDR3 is TGTGCCAGCAGCTTGGAGTGGGCCCTAGCGGGGGAGGGAGATACGCAGTATTTT. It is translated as CASSLEWALAGEGDTQYF.

This chain's CDR3 is CASSQLRGLVEETQYF. The CDR3 DNA sequence: TGCGCCAGCAGCCAATTAAGAGGACTAGTGGAAGAGACCCAGTACTTC. V and J are TRBV4-1 and TRBJ2-5, with 7 bases that match TRBD2. The CDR3 is 16 amino acids. Germline CDR1 reads MGHRA; CDR2 reads YSYEKL. V was clipped by 2 bases and J by 3 bases; unmatched bases: 9.

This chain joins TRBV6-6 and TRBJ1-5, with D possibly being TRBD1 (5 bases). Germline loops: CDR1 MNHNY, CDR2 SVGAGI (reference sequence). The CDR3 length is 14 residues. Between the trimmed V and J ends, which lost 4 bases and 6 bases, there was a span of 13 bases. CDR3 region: CASSSRGRGQPQHF. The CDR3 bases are TGTGCCAGCAGTTCAAGGGGCCGAGGTCAGCCCCAGCATTTT.

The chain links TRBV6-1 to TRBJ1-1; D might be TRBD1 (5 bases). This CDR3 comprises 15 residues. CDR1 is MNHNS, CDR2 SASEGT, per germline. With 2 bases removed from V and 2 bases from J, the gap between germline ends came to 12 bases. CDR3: CASSETGGGNTEAFF. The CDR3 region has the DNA TGTGCCAGCAGTGAAACTGGGGGGGGAAACACTGAAGCTTTCTTT.

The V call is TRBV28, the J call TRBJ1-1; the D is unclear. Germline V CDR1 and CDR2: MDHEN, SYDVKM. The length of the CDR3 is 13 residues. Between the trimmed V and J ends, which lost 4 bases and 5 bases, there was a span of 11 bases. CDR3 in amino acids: CASSSLLRTEAFF. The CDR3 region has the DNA TGTGCCAGCAGTTCCTTATTACGAACTGAAGCTTTCTTT.

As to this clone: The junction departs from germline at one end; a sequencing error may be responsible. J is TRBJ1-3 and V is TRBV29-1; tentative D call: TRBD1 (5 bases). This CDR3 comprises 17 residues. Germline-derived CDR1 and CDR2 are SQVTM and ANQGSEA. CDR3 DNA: TGCAGCGTCGAAGAGGACATCTATAAGAGCTCTGGAAACACCATATATTTT. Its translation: CSVEEDIYKSSGNTIYF.

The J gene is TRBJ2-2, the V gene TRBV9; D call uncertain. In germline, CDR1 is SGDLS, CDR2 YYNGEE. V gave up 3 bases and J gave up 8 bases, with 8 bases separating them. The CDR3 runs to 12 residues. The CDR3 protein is CASSAISGELFF. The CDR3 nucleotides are TGTGCCAGCAGCGCGATTTCTGGGGAGCTGTTTTTT.

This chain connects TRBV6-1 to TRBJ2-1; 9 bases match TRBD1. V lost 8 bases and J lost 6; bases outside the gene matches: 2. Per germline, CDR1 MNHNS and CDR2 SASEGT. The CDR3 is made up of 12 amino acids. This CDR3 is CASWDRANEQFF. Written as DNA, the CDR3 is TGTGCCAGCTGGGACAGGGCCAATGAGCAGTTCTTC.

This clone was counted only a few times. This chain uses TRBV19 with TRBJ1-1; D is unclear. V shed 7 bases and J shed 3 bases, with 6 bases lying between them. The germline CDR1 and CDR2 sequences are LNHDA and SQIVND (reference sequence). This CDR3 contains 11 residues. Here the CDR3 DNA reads TGTGCCAGTACGGGATACACTGAAGCTTTCTTT. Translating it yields CASTGYTEAFF.

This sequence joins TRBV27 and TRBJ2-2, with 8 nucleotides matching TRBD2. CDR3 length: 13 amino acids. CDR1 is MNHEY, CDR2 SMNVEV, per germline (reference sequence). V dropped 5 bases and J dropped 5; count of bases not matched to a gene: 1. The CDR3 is CASSLAGTGELFF. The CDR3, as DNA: TGTGCCAGCAGTCTAGCGGGTACCGGGGAGCTGTTTTTT.

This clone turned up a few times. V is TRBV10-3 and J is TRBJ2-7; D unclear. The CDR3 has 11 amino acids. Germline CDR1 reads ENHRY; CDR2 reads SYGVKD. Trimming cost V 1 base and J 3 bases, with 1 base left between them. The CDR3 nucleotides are TGTGCCATCAGTGAGTTCTACGAGCAGTACTTC. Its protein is CAISEFYEQYF.

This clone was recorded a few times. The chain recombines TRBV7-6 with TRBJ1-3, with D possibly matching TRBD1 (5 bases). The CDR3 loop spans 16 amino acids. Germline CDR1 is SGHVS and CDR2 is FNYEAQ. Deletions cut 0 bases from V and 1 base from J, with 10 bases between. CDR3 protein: CASSLAAGPSGNTIYF. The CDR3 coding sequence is TGTGCCAGCAGCTTAGCGGCAGGGCCTTCTGGAAACACCATATATTTT.

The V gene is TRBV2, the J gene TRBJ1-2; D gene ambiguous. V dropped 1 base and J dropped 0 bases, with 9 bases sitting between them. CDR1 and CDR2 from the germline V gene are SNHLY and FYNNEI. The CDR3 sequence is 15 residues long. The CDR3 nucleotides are TGTGCCAGCAGTGAAGGGGTGGGATCTAACTATGGCTACACCTTC. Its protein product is CASSEGVGSNYGYTF.